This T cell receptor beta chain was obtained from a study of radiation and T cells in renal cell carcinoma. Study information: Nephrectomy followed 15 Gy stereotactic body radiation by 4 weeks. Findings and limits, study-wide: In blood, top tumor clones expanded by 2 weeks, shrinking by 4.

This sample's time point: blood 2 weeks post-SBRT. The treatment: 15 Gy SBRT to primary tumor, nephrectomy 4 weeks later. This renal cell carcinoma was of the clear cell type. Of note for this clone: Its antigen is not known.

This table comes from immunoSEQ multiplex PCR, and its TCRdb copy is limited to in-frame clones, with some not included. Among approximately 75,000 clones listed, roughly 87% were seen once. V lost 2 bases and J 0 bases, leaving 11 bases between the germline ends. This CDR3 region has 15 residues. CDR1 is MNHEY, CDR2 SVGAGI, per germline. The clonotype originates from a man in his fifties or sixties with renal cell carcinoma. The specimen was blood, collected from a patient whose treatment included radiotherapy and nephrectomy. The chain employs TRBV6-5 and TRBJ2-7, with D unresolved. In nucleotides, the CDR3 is TGTGCCAGCAGTTACGTTACTGCCAGCTCCTACGAGCAGTACTTC. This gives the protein CASSYVTASSYEQYF.